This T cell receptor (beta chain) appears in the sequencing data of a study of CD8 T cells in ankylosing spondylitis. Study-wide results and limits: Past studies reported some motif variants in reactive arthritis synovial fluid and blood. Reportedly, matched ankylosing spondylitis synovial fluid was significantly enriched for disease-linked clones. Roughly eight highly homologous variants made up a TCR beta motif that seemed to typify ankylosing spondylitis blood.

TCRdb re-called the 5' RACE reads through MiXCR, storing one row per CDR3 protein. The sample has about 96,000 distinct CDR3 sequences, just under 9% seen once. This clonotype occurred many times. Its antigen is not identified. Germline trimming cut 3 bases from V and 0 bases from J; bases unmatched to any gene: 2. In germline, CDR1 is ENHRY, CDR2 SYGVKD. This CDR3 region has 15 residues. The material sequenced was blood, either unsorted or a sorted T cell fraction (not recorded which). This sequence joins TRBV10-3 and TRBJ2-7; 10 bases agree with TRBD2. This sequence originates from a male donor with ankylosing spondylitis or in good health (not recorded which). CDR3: CAISDLAGASYEQYF. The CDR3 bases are TGTGCCATCAGTGATCTAGCGGGGGCCTCCTACGAGCAGTACTTC.